These T cell receptor beta chains were read from a single sample in a study of beta chain features in type 1 diabetes. Method: immunoSEQ multiplex PCR; TCRdb's copy keeps in-frame clones and lacks some. The sample includes some 110,000 clones, around 15% of them seen just once. The sequenced sample consisted of central memory CD4+ T cells from blood. These receptors originate from a man aged 30 to 39 with type 1 diabetes. Each CDR3 is given with its conserved first and last residue. Each record gives: J gene, D gene, clone size, V gene, CDR3 DNA, CDR3 protein. The D gene is left open where the match is weak. Rows give clone size only sometimes, using once, few, many, or a class for an expanded clone.

TRBJ1-2 . . TRBV7-2 TGTGCCAGCAGCTTAGCTGCGGGGGACTATGGCTACACCTTC CASSLAAGDYGYTF
TRBJ1-2 TRBD1 . TRBV10-3 TGTGCCATCAGCGTACAGGGGTACGGCTACACCTTC CAISVQGYGYTF
TRBJ2-1 TRBD1 few TRBV7-2 TGTGCCAGCAGCTTCCTCGGACAGGGAGGTTTGTTCTTC CASSFLGQGGLFF
TRBJ2-3 . many TRBV29-1 TGCAGCGTTGAACGGGGGTCGGGCACAGATACGCAGTATTTT CSVERGSGTDTQYF
TRBJ1-2 TRBD1 . TRBV4-1 TGCGCCAGCAGCCCGCAGGGACAGGAACTTTATGGCTACACCTTC CASSPQGQELYGYTF
TRBJ2-5 TRBD2 . TRBV7-2 TGTGCCAGCAGCTTAGCGGGACTAGAGTCAGAGACCCAGTACTTC CASSLAGLESETQYF
TRBJ2-7 . many TRBV6-5 TGTGCCACCAAGGGGGGTCCAAGGGAGCAGTACTTC CATKGGPREQYF
TRBJ2-5 TRBD2 . TRBV29-1 TGCAGCGTCGTACTAGCGGATCTTCAAGAGACCCAGTACTTC CSVVLADLQETQYF
TRBJ2-1 . . TRBV5-8 TGTGCCAGCAGCTTGGGTGGAAAGGGTTATGACGAGCAGTTCTTC CASSLGGKGYDEQFF
TRBJ2-2 TRBD1 . TRBV10-3 TGTGCCATCAGTGAGGGACAGGGCATGAGCACCGGGGAGCTGTTTTTT CAISEGQGMSTGELFF
TRBJ2-7 TRBD1 . TRBV5-4 TGTGCCAGCAGCCCGGGACAGGGAGGCTACGAGCAGTACTTC CASSPGQGGYEQYF
TRBJ1-6 TRBD1 few TRBV30 TGTGCCTGGAGTGGGACAGGCAATTCACCCCTCCACTTT CAWSGTGNSPLHF
TRBJ2-3 TRBD1 . TRBV7-2 TGTGCCAGCAGCGTGACAGGGGGCGGGGATACGCAGTATTTT CASSVTGGGDTQYF
TRBJ1-1 . few TRBV7-9 TGTGCCAGCAGCTTGGCGCGGGGGGCGAACACTGAAGCTTTCTTT CASSLARGANTEAFF
TRBJ2-3 . few TRBV4-3 TGCGCCAGCAGCCAAGGGGGGTGGACTGCGCAGTATTTT CASSQGGWTAQYF
TRBJ1-2 . . TRBV19 TGTGCCAGTCATGATAGGCGAACAGAGCTCTATGGCTACACCTTC CASHDRRTELYGYTF
TRBJ2-5 TRBD1 many TRBV5-4 TGTGCCAGCAGCACCCGGCAGGGGGCGCCGTCGGAGACCCAGTACTTC CASSTRQGAPSETQYF
TRBJ2-3 . once TRBV7-8 TGTGCCAACAGCTTGAGGGGGAATTTTGTAGCAGATACGCAGTATTTT CANSLRGNFVADTQYF
TRBJ2-2 . . TRBV29-1 TGCAGCGTTGACAGGTCGAACACCGGGGAGCTGTTTTTT CSVDRSNTGELFF
TRBJ1-1 . . TRBV19 TGTGCCAGTACCCTCCCAGGACTAAACACTGAAGCTTTCTTT CASTLPGLNTEAFF
TRBJ2-2 . few TRBV7-2 TGTGCCAGCAGCACAAGACAGATTGCGAACACCGGGGAGCTGTTTTTT CASSTRQIANTGELFF
TRBJ2-3 TRBD2 . TRBV5-1 TGCGCCAGCAGCTTGAGGACTAGCGGGGGAACCACAGATACGCAGTATTTT CASSLRTSGGTTDTQYF